Following are 16 T cell receptor beta chains from one sample sequenced in a study of cytomegalovirus exposure and HLA in healthy donors. Use of 60 Vbeta and 13 Jbeta primers characterized the PCR. Clones were sequenced by immunoSEQ multiplex PCR, and TCRdb holds only the in-frame ones, with some missing. Here the sample spans 110,000 to 150,000 clones, 8.5% to 10% being singletons. The sequencing input was PBMCs. These receptors were taken from a man between 50 and 59 years old in good health and CMV-seronegative.

This clone occurred a few times. This chain joins TRBV7-9 and TRBJ1-2; unclear D gene. The CDR3 is 13 residues long. V was clipped by 0 bases and J by 5 bases, with 7 bases between them. Germline CDR1 SEHNR, CDR2 FQNEAQ (reference sequence). The CDR3 region is CASSLASVYGYTF. The CDR3 coding sequence is TGTGCCAGCAGCTTAGCGTCCGTTTATGGCTACACCTTC.

This sequence joins TRBV6-4 and TRBJ2-1; 7 nucleotides align to TRBD2. This CDR3 region has 13 residues. Looked up from germline, CDR1 is MRHNA and CDR2 is SNTAGT. Trimming cost V 3 bases and J 9 bases; bases outside gene matches: 5. CDR3 sequence: CASSEWERGEQFF. In DNA, the CDR3 is TGTGCCAGCAGTGAGTGGGAGCGGGGTGAGCAGTTCTTC.

The chain carries TRBV5-8 and TRBJ2-4; possibly TRBD2 for D (6 bases). Deletions cut 1 base from V and 6 bases from J, with 17 bases between. CDR1 SGHTS and CDR2 YDEGEE come from the germline V gene. The CDR3 extends over 16 amino acids. DNA of the CDR3: TGTGCCAGCAGCTTGAGGTTGTCGGGGGTAGGAAACATTCAGTACTTC. The encoded protein is CASSLRLSGVGNIQYF.

This clone appeared a few times. The rearrangement links TRBV4-1 to TRBJ2-7, with TRBD2 matching 16 bases. Germline V gene sequence: CDR1 MGHRA, CDR2 YSYEKL. The V segment lost 0 bases and the J segment 5 bases; nucleotides outside the gene matches: 10. CDR3 length: 19 residues. The chain's CDR3 is CASSQDRGTSGRALDEQYF. In DNA, the CDR3 is TGCGCCAGCAGCCAAGATCGAGGGACTAGCGGGAGGGCCTTAGACGAGCAGTACTTC.

In this sample, this clone turned up a few times. V gene TRBV5-1 combines with J gene TRBJ2-2; D ambiguous. Trimming shortened V by 0 bases and J by 1 base, and 4 bases separated the two germline ends. The CDR3 length is 14 residues. Per germline, CDR1 SGHRS and CDR2 YFSETQ. Here the CDR3 reads CASSLARNTGELFF. The CDR3 bases are TGCGCCAGCAGCTTGGCGCGGAACACCGGGGAGCTGTTTTTT. Based on the CDR3 plus reference TRBV5-1 and TRBJ2-2, the full variable domain is KAGVTQTPRYLIKTRGQQVTLSCSPISGHRSVSWYQQTPGQGLQFLFEYFSETQRNKGNFPGRFSGRQFSNSRSEMNVSTLELGDSALYLCASSLARNTGELFFGEGSRLTVL.

The chain is built from TRBV30 and TRBJ2-3; D might be TRBD2 (6 bases). The CDR3 runs 15 residues. CDR1 is GTSNPN, CDR2 SVGIG, per germline (reference sequence). Trimming pared 2 bases from V and 5 bases from J, leaving 17 bases between. The CDR3, as DNA: TGTGCCTGGAGTACGCTAGCGACCGAGGGAGATACGCAGTATTTT. Its translation is CAWSTLATEGDTQYF.

The genes are TRBV6-5 and TRBJ1-4; 12 bases align to TRBD1. V was clipped by 2 bases and J by 8 bases; unmatched bases: 0. The length of the CDR3 is 14 residues. Germline CDR1 MNHEY, CDR2 SVGAGI. The CDR3 protein is CASSYGTGGEKLFF. The CDR3 nucleotides read TGTGCCAGCAGTTACGGGACAGGGGGCGAAAAACTGTTTTTT.

Points on this clone: This sample includes further DNA sequences coding for the same CDR3. The chain carries TRBV30 and TRBJ2-3; 8 nucleotides agree with TRBD1. This CDR3 is built from 14 residues. CDR1 and CDR2 from the germline V gene are GTSNPN and SVGIG (reference sequence). V lost 5 bases to trimming and J lost 3 bases; unmatched junction nucleotides: 7. The CDR3 here is CAWSGTGRTDTQYF. DNA for the CDR3: TGTGCCTGGTCCGGGACAGGCCGAACAGATACGCAGTATTTT. Supplemented by reference TRBV30 and TRBJ2-3, the full variable domain reads SQTIHQWPATLVQPVGSPLSLECTVEGTSNPNLYWYRQAAGRGLQLLFYSVGIGQISSEVPQNLSASRPQDRQFILSSKKLLLSDSGFYLCAWSGTGRTDTQYFGPGTRLTVL.

The chain links TRBV27 to TRBJ2-5; 7 positions match TRBD2. The CDR3 extends over 12 amino acids. The V gene end was trimmed by 3 bases and the J gene end by 11 bases; junction bases not matched to a gene: 6. Germline CDR1 reads MNHEY; CDR2 reads SMNVEV (reference sequence). The CDR3 protein is CASSFTAGEQYF. In DNA form, the CDR3 reads TGTGCCAGCAGTTTCACGGCGGGGGAGCAGTACTTC.

The V gene is TRBV6-5, the J gene TRBJ2-7; TRBD1 aligns across 10 bases. V lost 5 bases, J lost 5 bases, and 9 bases stayed unmatched. The CDR3 extends over 15 amino acids. Germline lookup yields CDR1 MNHEY and CDR2 SVGAGI. The CDR3 here is CASSPPTGGVHEQYF. The CDR3 DNA reads as TGTGCCAGCAGTCCGCCGACAGGGGGCGTCCACGAGCAGTACTTC.

V and J are TRBV30 and TRBJ2-7; D not resolved. Germline V CDR1 and CDR2: GTSNPN, SVGIG (reference sequence). V lost 0 bases, J lost 3 bases, and 9 bases lay in between. The CDR3 runs 13 residues. CDR3 DNA: TGTGCCTGGAGTGTAACACAGTTCTACGAGCAGTACTTC. It encodes CAWSVTQFYEQYF.

This clone was counted between two and nine times. The chain has TRBV19 and TRBJ1-3, with D unresolved. CDR3 length: 13 amino acids. The germline CDR1 and CDR2 sequences are LNHDA and SQIVND (reference sequence). V was clipped by 6 bases and J by 2 bases, with 8 bases between them. CDR3 sequence (DNA): TGTGCCAGTAGCAGACAAGCTGGAAACACCATATATTTT. Its protein product is CASSRQAGNTIYF.

This clone was found a few times. The chain employs TRBV27 and TRBJ1-5; D may be TRBD1 (5 bases). Deletions cut 7 bases from V and 6 bases from J, with 13 bases between. There are 13 residues in the CDR3. Germline V gene data show CDR1 as MNHEY and CDR2 as SMNVEV (reference sequence). CDR3 loop: CASTKGLGQPQHF. The CDR3, as DNA: TGTGCCAGCACTAAGGGGTTGGGTCAGCCCCAGCATTTT.

The chain uses TRBV15 and TRBJ2-7, with D possibly being TRBD1 (6 bases). This CDR3 has 15 residues. CDR1 and CDR2 (germline): LNHNV, YYDKDF (reference sequence). V was trimmed by 6 bases and J by 2 bases, leaving 17 bases between them. In DNA form, the CDR3 reads TGTGCCACCAGTAACGGACAGTTGATCCCCTACGAGCAGTACTTC. Translation: CATSNGQLIPYEQYF. The full variable domain, with the rest looked up from reference TRBV15 and TRBJ2-7, is DAMVIQNPRYQVTQFGKPVTLSCSQTLNHNVMYWYQQKSSQAPKLLFHYYDKDFNNEADTPDNFQSRRPNTSFCFLDIRSPGLGDTAMYLCATSNGQLIPYEQYFGPGTRLTVT.

This chain connects TRBV13 to TRBJ2-5, with 8 bases fitting TRBD1. This CDR3 region has 15 residues. Germline V gene data show CDR1 as PRHDT and CDR2 as FYEKMQ (reference sequence). The ends lost 4 bases at V and 3 bases at J; junction bases unmatched: 7. This CDR3 is CASSSKVDREETQYF. The DNA of the CDR3 is TGTGCCAGCAGCTCAAAAGTGGACAGGGAAGAGACCCAGTACTTC.

The table lists this clone with a few counts. This sequence joins TRBV9 and TRBJ1-6; D might be TRBD1 (6 bases). Trimming took off 1 base at V and 1 base at J, with 12 bases between the two ends. CDR3 length equals 17 residues. Germline CDR1 is SGDLS and CDR2 is YYNGEE. The DNA for the CDR3 is TGTGCCAGCAGCGTACAAGAGGGGGTATCCTATAATTCACCCCTCCACTTT. This encodes CASSVQEGVSYNSPLHF.